A single sample is the source of the 9 T cell receptor beta chains below, sequenced in a study of cytomegalovirus exposure and HLA in healthy donors. With 60 Vbeta and 13 Jbeta primers, the PCR was carried out. Using immunoSEQ multiplex PCR, the repertoire was profiled, and TCRdb retains in-frame clones only, with some absent. The sample consists of some 120,000 clones, 75% to 85% of them appearing once. Specimen: PBMCs. These receptors were obtained from a man aged 35-49 years in good health and CMV-seronegative.

V gene TRBV25-1 combines with J gene TRBJ2-1; TRBD2 agrees at 13 bases. Germline-derived CDR1 and CDR2 are MGHDK and SYGVNS. The CDR3 spans 16 residues. V trimming: 2 bases; J trimming: 8 bases; junction bases outside the gene matches: 6. The chain's CDR3 is CASSEGGTSGKYEQFF. In nucleotides, the CDR3 is TGTGCCAGCAGTGAAGGGGGGACTAGCGGGAAATATGAGCAGTTCTTC.

This clone was observed once. CDR3 residues: CARGQSNTEAFF. The CDR3 coding sequence is TGTGCCAGGGGACAGTCGAACACTGAAGCTTTCTTT. V usage is TRBV30 and J usage is TRBJ1-1, with 7 positions matching TRBD1. The CDR3 has 12 amino acids. The V gene end was trimmed by 8 bases and the J gene end by 1 base; junction bases not matched to a gene: 4. Germline V lookup: CDR1 GTSNPN, CDR2 SVGIG (reference sequence).

The chain combines TRBV7-2 with TRBJ1-5; D may be TRBD1 (5 bases). CDR3 length: 14 amino acids. The V gene's germline CDR1 is SGHTA and CDR2 FQGNSA. Trimming took off 5 bases at V and 2 bases at J, with 10 bases between the two ends. The CDR3 loop reads CASSQGGGNQPQHF. CDR3 coding DNA: TGTGCCAGCAGCCAGGGCGGGGGCAATCAGCCCCAGCATTTT.

V usage is TRBV5-1 and J usage is TRBJ2-3; tentatively, D is TRBD2 (5 bases). This CDR3 is 15 amino acids long. Germline assignment: CDR1 SGHRS and CDR2 YFSETQ. Deletions cut 0 bases from V and 6 bases from J, with 14 bases between. For the CDR3, the DNA is TGCGCCAGCAGCTTGGACGGGAATCGAGGTGATACGCAGTATTTT. This sequence encodes CASSLDGNRGDTQYF.

The chain links TRBV5-4 to TRBJ2-5; D is perhaps TRBD1 (5 bases). There are 15 residues in the CDR3. The germline V gene encodes CDR1 SGHNT and CDR2 YYREEE (reference sequence). The ends were cut back, 0 bases at V and 5 bases at J, with 14 bases in the middle. Here the CDR3 DNA reads TGTGCCAGCAGCTTGGACAGGATCCGGTGGGAGACCCAGTACTTC. Translating gives CASSLDRIRWETQYF.

V gene TRBV2 combines with J gene TRBJ1-2; D gene ambiguous. Trimming removed 7 bases at V and 1 base at J, with 13 bases between. The CDR3 spans 14 residues. Germline-derived CDR1 and CDR2 are SNHLY and FYNNEI. CDR3 in amino acids: CASTQNSINYGYTF. The CDR3 DNA reads as TGTGCCAGCACTCAAAACTCTATTAACTATGGCTACACCTTC. Full variable domain (missing parts from reference TRBV2 and TRBJ1-2): EPEVTQTPSHQVTQMGQEVILRCVPISNHLYFYWYRQILGQKVEFLVSFYNNEISEKSEIFDDQFSVERPDGSNFTLKIRSTKLEDSAMYFCASTQNSINYGYTFGSGTRLTVV.

The table lists this clone with a few counts. The rearrangement links TRBV6-5 to TRBJ1-2; D unclear. Germline V gene data show CDR1 as MNHEY and CDR2 as SVGAGI. CDR3 size: 12 residues. Trimming cost V 4 bases and J 2 bases, with 5 bases left between them. CDR3 sequence (DNA): TGTGCCAGCAGTTCTTTAAACTATGGCTACACCTTC. Its protein product is CASSSLNYGYTF.

The chain carries TRBV5-1 and TRBJ2-2, with a weak D call TRBD1 (6 bases). This CDR3 comprises 15 residues. Between the trimmed V and J ends, which lost 0 bases and 2 bases, there was a span of 8 bases. Germline V gene sequence: CDR1 SGHRS, CDR2 YFSETQ. The CDR3 coding sequence is TGCGCCAGCAGCTTGGACAGGGCAAACACCGGGGAGCTGTTTTTT. Translated: CASSLDRANTGELFF.

The CDR3 region is CAINSKRGQETQYF. The CDR3 DNA is TGTGCCATCAACTCCAAAAGGGGACAAGAGACCCAGTACTTC. The rearrangement links TRBV10-3 to TRBJ2-5; D is perhaps TRBD1 (5 bases). In germline, CDR1 is ENHRY, CDR2 SYGVKD. There are 14 residues in the CDR3. V lost 7 bases and J lost 2, with 14 bases in between.